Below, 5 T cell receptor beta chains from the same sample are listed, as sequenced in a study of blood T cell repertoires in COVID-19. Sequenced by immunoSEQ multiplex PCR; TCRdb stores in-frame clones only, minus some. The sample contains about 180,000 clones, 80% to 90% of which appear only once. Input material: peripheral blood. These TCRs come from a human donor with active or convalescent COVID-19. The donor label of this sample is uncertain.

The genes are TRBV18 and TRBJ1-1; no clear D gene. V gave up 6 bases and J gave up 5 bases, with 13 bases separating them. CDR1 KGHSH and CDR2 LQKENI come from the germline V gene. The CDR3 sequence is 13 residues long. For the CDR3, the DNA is TGTGCCAGCTCCGGAGGAGGAAGGACTGAAGCTTTCTTT. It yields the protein CASSGGGRTEAFF.

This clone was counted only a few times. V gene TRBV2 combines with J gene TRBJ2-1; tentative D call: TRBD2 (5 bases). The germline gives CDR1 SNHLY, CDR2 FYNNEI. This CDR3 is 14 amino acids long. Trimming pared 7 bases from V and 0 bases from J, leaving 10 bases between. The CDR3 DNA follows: TGTGCCAGCAACGGACTCCGCTCCTACAATGAGCAGTTCTTC. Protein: CASNGLRSYNEQFF.

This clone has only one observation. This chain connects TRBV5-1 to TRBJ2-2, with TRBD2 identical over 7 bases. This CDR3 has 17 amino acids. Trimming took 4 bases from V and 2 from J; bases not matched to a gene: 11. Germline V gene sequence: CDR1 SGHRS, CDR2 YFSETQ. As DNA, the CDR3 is TGCGCCAGCAGCCCCCCGGTTAGCGGGCATAACACCGGGGAGCTGTTTTTT. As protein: CASSPPVSGHNTGELFF.

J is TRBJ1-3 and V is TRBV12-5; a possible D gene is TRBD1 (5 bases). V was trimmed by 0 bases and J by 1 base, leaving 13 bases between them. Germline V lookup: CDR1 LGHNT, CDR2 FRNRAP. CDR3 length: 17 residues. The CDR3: CASGLVHGGVSGNTIYF. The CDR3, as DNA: TGTGCTAGTGGTTTGGTACACGGAGGGGTGTCTGGAAACACCATATATTTT.

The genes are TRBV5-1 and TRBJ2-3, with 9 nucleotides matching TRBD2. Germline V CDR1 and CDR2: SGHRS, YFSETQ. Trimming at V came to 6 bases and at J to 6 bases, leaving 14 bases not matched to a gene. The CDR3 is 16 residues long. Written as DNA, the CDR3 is TGCGCCAGCATGGAGAGAGGGTTTGCGGGAGGGGATACGCAGTATTTT. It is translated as CASMERGFAGGDTQYF.